The next 25 T cell receptor beta chains were all read from a single sample in a study of response to subunit inactivated influenza vaccine. TCRdb re-called the RT-PCR reads with MiXCR, one entry per CDR3 protein. The data show over 150,000 distinct CDR3 sequences, with about 15% seen just once and roughly 24% held by the top ten. The sequencing used CD8+ T cells sorted from PBMCs, collected 5 days after vaccination. The receptors originated from a man aged 45-65 years who received an inactivated influenza vaccine.

The chain combines TRBV11-2 with TRBJ2-3, with 10 bases fitting TRBD2. With V trimmed by 4 bases and J by 2 bases, 6 bases remained unmatched. The CDR3 runs to 16 residues. Per germline, CDR1 SGHAT and CDR2 FQNNGV. The chain's CDR3 is CASSSWTSGNTDTQYF. Written as DNA, the CDR3 is TGTGCCAGCAGCTCCTGGACTAGCGGCAACACAGATACGCAGTATTTT.

This clonotype was counted between two and nine times. J is TRBJ2-7 and V is TRBV29-1; D unresolved. V lost 3 bases and J 5 bases, leaving 11 bases between the germline ends. Germline V gene data show CDR1 as SQVTM and CDR2 as ANQGSEA. The CDR3 consists of 12 residues. CDR3 bases: TGCAGCGTTGACGTTCAGGCAAACGAGCAGTACTTC. It is translated as CSVDVQANEQYF.

Many counts were recorded for this clonotype. The chain carries TRBV6-5 and TRBJ2-7, with 8 bases lining up with TRBD1. The CDR3 extends over 15 amino acids. V dropped 2 bases and J dropped 4; count of bases not matched to a gene: 7. Germline V lookup: CDR1 MNHEY, CDR2 SVGAGI. The CDR3 loop is CASSYDWTGSYEQYF. CDR3 sequence (DNA): TGTGCCAGCAGTTACGACTGGACAGGGAGTTACGAGCAGTACTTC.

This chain uses TRBV27 with TRBJ2-5, with TRBD1 identical over 9 bases. This CDR3 comprises 15 residues. The V gene end was trimmed by 6 bases and the J gene end by 5 bases; junction bases not matched to a gene: 10. The germline CDR1 and CDR2 sequences are MNHEY and SMNVEV (reference sequence). DNA of the CDR3: TGTGCCAGCAGCCCATACAGGGGGCGCGGGGAGACCCAGTACTTC. It specifies CASSPYRGRGETQYF.

This clonotype has a handful of counts. The rearrangement uses TRBV27 and TRBJ2-6; 8 bases are a match to TRBD2. Germline assignment: CDR1 MNHEY and CDR2 SMNVEV (reference sequence). The CDR3 totals 14 residues. J gave up 4 bases and V 6 bases, and 2 bases lay outside the gene matches. The CDR3 here is CASSRLAGANVLTF. Here the CDR3 DNA reads TGTGCCAGCAGCCGACTAGCGGGGGCCAACGTCCTGACTTTC.

In the case of this clonotype: A read error may account for a junction end that differs from germline. J is TRBJ2-3 and V is TRBV6-1; 7 bases map to TRBD1. The CDR3 extends over 14 amino acids. Germline V lookup: CDR1 MNHNS, CDR2 SASEGT. CDR3 DNA sequence: TGTGCCAGCAGCCCACAGGGGACCCAATACCGGCAGTGTTTT. It yields the protein CASSPQGTQYRQCF.

The sample holds many counts of this clonotype. The chain links TRBV7-9 to TRBJ2-1; no definite D call. V was pared by 1 base and J by 7 bases, with 11 bases between. The germline CDR1 and CDR2 sequences are SEHNR and FQNEAQ (reference sequence). The CDR3 has 14 amino acids. DNA for the CDR3: TGTGCCAGCAGCTTAGTGTCCACGAAAAATGAGCAGTTCTTC. As protein: CASSLVSTKNEQFF.

Turning to this clonotype: The germline gene is not matched at one end of the junction; a read error may be the cause. This chain joins TRBV11-2 and TRBJ2-7; D gene uncertain. Germline V lookup: CDR1 SGHAT, CDR2 FQNNGV. The CDR3 covers 14 residues. CDR3 loop: CASRLWTSPDEQYF. CDR3 in DNA: TGTGCCAGCCGCTTGTGGACGTCGCCGGACGAGCAGTACTTC.

V gene TRBV2 combines with J gene TRBJ2-5; D is unclear. The V end lost 6 bases, the J end lost 4 bases, and 9 bases lay between the germline ends. Germline lookup yields CDR1 SNHLY and CDR2 FYNNEI. This CDR3 region has 12 residues. The CDR3 sequence: CASRTSRETQYF. Written as DNA, the CDR3 is TGTGCCAGCAGGACCTCCAGAGAGACCCAGTACTTC. Full variable domain (missing parts from reference TRBV2 and TRBJ2-5): EPEVTQTPSHQVTQMGQEVILRCVPISNHLYFYWYRQILGQKVEFLVSFYNNEISEKSEIFDDQFSVERPDGSNFTLKIRSTKLEDSAMYFCASRTSRETQYFGPGTRLLVL.

The chain is built from TRBV4-3 and TRBJ1-2; the D is unclear. The CDR3 spans 15 residues. V was trimmed by 0 bases and J by 8 bases, leaving 16 bases between them. Germline-derived CDR1 and CDR2 are LGHNA and YSLEER. CDR3 coding DNA: TGCGCCAGCAGCCAAGATATAGGATCTGGCTTGGGCTACACCTTC. Its translation is CASSQDIGSGLGYTF.

The genes are TRBV3-1 and TRBJ2-7, with D possibly TRBD2 on 5 matching bases. The CDR3 contains 15 residues. CDR1 and CDR2 (germline): LGHDT, YNNKEL (reference sequence). V was pared by 0 bases and J by 2 bases, with 11 bases between. The CDR3 DNA follows: TGTGCCAGCAGCCAAGATCGGACCGGGGCCTACGAGCAGTACTTC. This translates into CASSQDRTGAYEQYF.

In this sample, this clonotype turned up many times. The V and J genes are TRBV5-5 and TRBJ2-7; D is perhaps TRBD2 (6 bases). The ends were cut back, 1 base at V and 3 bases at J, with 11 bases in the middle. The CDR3 spans 14 residues. Germline CDR1 and CDR2: SGHKS and YYEKEE (reference sequence). The CDR3 DNA is TGTGCCAGCAGCTTGAACCGGGACTTCTACGAGCAGTACTTC. Translating it yields CASSLNRDFYEQYF.

This clonotype occurred a few times. V gene TRBV10-3 combines with J gene TRBJ2-1, with D possibly TRBD2 on 6 matching bases. V was pared by 6 bases and J by 7 bases, with 10 bases between. The CDR3 loop spans 12 amino acids. Germline CDR1 is ENHRY and CDR2 is SYGVKD. The CDR3 DNA reads as TGTGCCATCAGGCAGGGAGGTAATGAGCAGTTCTTC. It specifies CAIRQGGNEQFF.

V gene TRBV6-1 combines with J gene TRBJ2-7; D unclear. Trimming removed 2 bases from V and 2 bases from J, with 13 bases in between. This CDR3 has 15 amino acids. Per germline, CDR1 MNHNS and CDR2 SASEGT. CDR3 sequence (DNA): TGTGCCAGCAGTGAAACGGTTCTCCATGCCTACGAGCAGTACTTC. Protein sequence: CASSETVLHAYEQYF.

Here the CDR3 reads CASTKAGGPATGELFF. CDR3 nucleotides: TGCGCCAGCACCAAAGCGGGGGGGCCGGCCACCGGGGAGCTGTTTTTT. The chain links TRBV10-2 to TRBJ2-2; TRBD2 aligns across 10 bases. This CDR3 is built from 16 residues. V was clipped by 7 bases and J by 4 bases; unmatched bases: 9. Germline CDR1 is WSHSY and CDR2 is SAAADI.

This clonotype showed up just a few times. The chain uses TRBV5-1 and TRBJ2-1; D might be TRBD2 (5 bases). This CDR3 spans 15 amino acids. The V end lost 0 bases, the J end lost 3 bases, and 10 bases lay between the germline ends. CDR1 and CDR2 from the germline V gene are SGHRS and YFSETQ. DNA of the CDR3: TGCGCCAGCAGCTTGGTTTCGGGGAACTACAATGAGCAGTTCTTC. Translated: CASSLVSGNYNEQFF. The variable domain in full, completed from reference TRBV5-1 and TRBJ2-1, reads KAGVTQTPRYLIKTRGQQVTLSCSPISGHRSVSWYQQTPGQGLQFLFEYFSETQRNKGNFPGRFSGRQFSNSRSEMNVSTLELGDSALYLCASSLVSGNYNEQFFGPGTRLTVL.

CDR3: CASSFGTGTYEQYF. The CDR3, as DNA: TGTGCCAGCAGCTTCGGGACAGGGACCTACGAGCAGTACTTC. The chain employs TRBV7-2 and TRBJ2-7; 9 nucleotides line up with TRBD1. Per the germline V gene, CDR1 is SGHTA and CDR2 is FQGNSA. The length of the CDR3 is 14 residues. The trim removed 3 bases at V and 2 bases at J, leaving 2 bases unmatched.

This chain joins TRBV7-9 and TRBJ2-7, with D possibly being TRBD2 (5 bases). The germline V gene has CDR1 SEHNR and CDR2 FQNEAQ (reference sequence). This CDR3 comprises 15 residues. The V gene lost 4 bases and the J gene lost 4 bases, with 17 bases spanning the gap. The CDR3 here is CASSSGSGFGYEQYF. The CDR3 DNA is TGTGCCAGCAGCTCCGGATCGGGGTTTGGATACGAGCAGTACTTC.

The rearrangement uses TRBV7-9 and TRBJ2-1; TRBD2 matches at 10 bases. The CDR3 is 14 amino acids. Germline V gives CDR1 SEHNR, CDR2 FQNEAQ (reference sequence). The trim removed 5 bases at V and 4 bases at J, leaving 2 bases unmatched. For the CDR3, the DNA is TGTGCCAGCAGCCGGACTAGCGGTTACAATGAGCAGTTCTTC. This translates into CASSRTSGYNEQFF. Full variable domain (rest looked up from reference TRBV7-9 and TRBJ2-1): DTGVSQNPRHKITKRGQNVTFRCDPISEHNRLYWYRQTLGQGPEFLTYFQNEAQLEKSRLLSDRFSAERPKGSFSTLEIQRTEQGDSAMYLCASSRTSGYNEQFFGPGTRLTVL.

The chain has TRBV20-1 and TRBJ2-7; D gene uncertain. CDR1 and CDR2 (germline): DFQATT, SNEGSKA (reference sequence). V was shortened by 0 bases and J by 3 bases, with 15 bases between the two germline ends. There are 15 residues in the CDR3. The CDR3 DNA is TGCAGTGCTAGAGATCTGCGCCAGGACCTCTACGAGCAGTACTTC. The encoded protein is CSARDLRQDLYEQYF.

This chain connects TRBV6-5 to TRBJ2-1; D gene unclear. V was cut by 0 bases and J by 3 bases, with 6 bases left in between. CDR3 size: 14 residues. Per the germline V gene, CDR1 is MNHEY and CDR2 is SVGAGI. The CDR3 protein is CASSYSNGYNEQFF. The CDR3 region has the DNA TGTGCCAGCAGTTACTCGAACGGCTACAATGAGCAGTTCTTC.

V and J are TRBV4-3 and TRBJ2-7, with D perhaps matching TRBD2 (5 bases). Between the trimmed V and J ends, which lost 0 bases and 2 bases, there was a span of 17 bases. Looked up from germline, CDR1 is LGHNA and CDR2 is YSLEER. The CDR3 sequence is 17 residues long. CDR3 nucleotides: TGCGCCAGCAGCCAAGATCTGAGGGATGGGGTTCCCTACGAGCAGTACTTC. The encoded protein is CASSQDLRDGVPYEQYF.

This rearrangement joins TRBV28 to TRBJ2-1; D is unclear. The V end lost 3 bases, the J end lost 5 bases, and 8 bases lay between the germline ends. This CDR3 has 13 residues. CDR1 MDHEN and CDR2 SYDVKM come from the germline V gene. CDR3: CASSFWQNNEQFF. Written as DNA, the CDR3 is TGTGCCAGCAGTTTTTGGCAAAACAATGAGCAGTTCTTC.

This clonotype was recorded a few times. CDR3 nucleotides: TGTGCCAGCAGCCCCACCGGGACAGTTAGCACAGATACGCAGTATTTT. The encoded protein is CASSPTGTVSTDTQYF. V usage is TRBV7-9 and J usage is TRBJ2-3; TRBD1 matches at 7 bases. J lost 0 bases, V lost 5 bases, and 8 bases had no gene match. The germline V gene has CDR1 SEHNR and CDR2 FQNEAQ (reference sequence). The CDR3 sequence is 16 residues long.

This clonotype was found many times. The V and J genes are TRBV12-3 or TRBV12-4 and TRBJ2-5; 9 nucleotides agree with TRBD1. This CDR3 contains 14 residues. V gave up 5 bases and J gave up 5 bases; unmatched junction bases: 6. The CDR3 DNA reads as TGTGCCAGCAGTGGCACAGGGGGCATGGAGACCCAGTACTTC. Its protein is CASSGTGGMETQYF.